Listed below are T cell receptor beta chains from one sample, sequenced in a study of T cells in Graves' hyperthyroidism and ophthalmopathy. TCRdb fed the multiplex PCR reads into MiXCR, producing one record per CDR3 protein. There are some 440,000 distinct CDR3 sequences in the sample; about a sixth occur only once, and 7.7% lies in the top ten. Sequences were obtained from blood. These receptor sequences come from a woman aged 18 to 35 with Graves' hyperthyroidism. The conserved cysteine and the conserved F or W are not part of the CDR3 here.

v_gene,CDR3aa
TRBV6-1,ASSWAGNGYT
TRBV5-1,ASSLQGNEQF
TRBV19,ASSDQGYGYT
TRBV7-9,ASSLATSRPANEQF
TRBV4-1,ASSQGSGAGSEKLF
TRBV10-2,ASSPSGGFTQY
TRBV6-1,ASREVASAQY
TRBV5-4,ASSFSGNNSPLH
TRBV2,ASSAPQRTTDTQY
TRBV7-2,ASTLTDLSYEQY
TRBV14,ASSRRDRALNTEAF
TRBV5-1,ASSLGFDLFYEQY
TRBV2,ASRQSGGAQETQY
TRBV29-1,SVPGTSGRGWQETQY
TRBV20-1,SAQRTSQGELF
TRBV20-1,SASGGRLQETQY
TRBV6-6,ASSYAASGGNQETQY
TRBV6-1,ASRAGQGATDTQY